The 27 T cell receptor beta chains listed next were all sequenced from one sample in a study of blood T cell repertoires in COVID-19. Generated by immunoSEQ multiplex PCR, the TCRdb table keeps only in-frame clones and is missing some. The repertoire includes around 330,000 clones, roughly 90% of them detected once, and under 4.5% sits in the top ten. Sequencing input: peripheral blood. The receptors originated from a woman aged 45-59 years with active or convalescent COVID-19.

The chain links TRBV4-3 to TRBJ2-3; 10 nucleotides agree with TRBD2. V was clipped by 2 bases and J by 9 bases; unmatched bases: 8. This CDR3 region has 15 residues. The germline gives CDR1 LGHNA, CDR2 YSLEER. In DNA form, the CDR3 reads TGCGCCAGCAGCCAAAGTCTAGCGGGGGTACGAACGCAGTATTTT. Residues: CASSQSLAGVRTQYF.

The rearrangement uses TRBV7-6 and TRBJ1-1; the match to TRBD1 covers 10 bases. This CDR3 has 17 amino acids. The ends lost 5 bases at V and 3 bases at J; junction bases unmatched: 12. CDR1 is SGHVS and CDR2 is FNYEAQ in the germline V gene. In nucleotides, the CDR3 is TGTGCCAGCAGCAAAACCACCGGGACAGGGGTATACACTGAAGCTTTCTTT. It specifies CASSKTTGTGVYTEAFF.

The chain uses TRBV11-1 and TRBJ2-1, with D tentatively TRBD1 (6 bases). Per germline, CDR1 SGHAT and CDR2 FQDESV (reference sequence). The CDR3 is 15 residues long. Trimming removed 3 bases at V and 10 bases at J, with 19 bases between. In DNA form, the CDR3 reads TGTGCCAGCAGCTTCGACCCCAGGGACAAAGGGGAGCAGTTCTTC. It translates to CASSFDPRDKGEQFF.

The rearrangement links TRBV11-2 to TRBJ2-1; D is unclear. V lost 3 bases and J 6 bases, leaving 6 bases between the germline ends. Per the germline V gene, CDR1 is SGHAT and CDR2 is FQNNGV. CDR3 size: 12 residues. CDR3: CASSLGRNEQFF. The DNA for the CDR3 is TGTGCCAGCAGCTTGGGCCGCAATGAGCAGTTCTTC.

The DNA of the CDR3 is TGTGCCAGCAGCTTAGGTGCTAGCGGGAGGGAAGAGACCCAGTACTTC. Its protein product is CASSLGASGREETQYF. The chain employs TRBV11-1 and TRBJ2-5, with TRBD2 identical over 12 bases. V lost 1 base, J lost 3 bases, and 3 bases stayed unmatched. Germline lookup yields CDR1 SGHAT and CDR2 FQDESV (reference sequence). The CDR3 length is 16 residues.

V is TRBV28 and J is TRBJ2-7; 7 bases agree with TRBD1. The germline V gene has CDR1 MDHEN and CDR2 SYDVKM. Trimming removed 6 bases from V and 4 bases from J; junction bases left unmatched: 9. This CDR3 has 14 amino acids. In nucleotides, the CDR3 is TGTGCCAGCAGCCCGGGACAGTACCCTTACGAGCAGTACTTC. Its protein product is CASSPGQYPYEQYF.

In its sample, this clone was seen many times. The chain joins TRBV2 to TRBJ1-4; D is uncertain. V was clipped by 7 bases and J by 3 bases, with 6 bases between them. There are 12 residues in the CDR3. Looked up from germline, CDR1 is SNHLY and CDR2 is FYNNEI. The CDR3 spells CASNSPNEKLFF. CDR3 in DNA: TGTGCCAGCAACAGCCCTAATGAAAAACTGTTTTTT.

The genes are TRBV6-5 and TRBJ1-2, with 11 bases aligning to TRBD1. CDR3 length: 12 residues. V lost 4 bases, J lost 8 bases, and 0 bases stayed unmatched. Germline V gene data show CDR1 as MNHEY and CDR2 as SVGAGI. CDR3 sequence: CASSWDRGGYTF. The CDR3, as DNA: TGTGCCAGCAGTTGGGACAGGGGGGGCTACACCTTC.

CDR3 region: CASSFTGGYGYTF. The CDR3 nucleotides read TGTGCCAGCAGCTTTACAGGGGGGTATGGCTACACCTTC. This sequence joins TRBV6-2 or TRBV6-3 and TRBJ1-2, with 8 bases fitting TRBD1. With 6 bases clipped from V and 5 bases from J, the junction kept 5 bases outside the gene matches. The germline CDR1 and CDR2 sequences are MNHEY and SVGEGT. The CDR3 totals 13 residues.

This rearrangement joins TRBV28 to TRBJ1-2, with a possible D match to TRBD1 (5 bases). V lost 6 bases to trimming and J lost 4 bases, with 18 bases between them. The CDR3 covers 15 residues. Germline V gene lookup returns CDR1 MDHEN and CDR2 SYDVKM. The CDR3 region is CASRPIQAGIYGYTF. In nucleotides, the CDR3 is TGTGCCAGCAGACCCATACAGGCGGGGATCTATGGCTACACCTTC.

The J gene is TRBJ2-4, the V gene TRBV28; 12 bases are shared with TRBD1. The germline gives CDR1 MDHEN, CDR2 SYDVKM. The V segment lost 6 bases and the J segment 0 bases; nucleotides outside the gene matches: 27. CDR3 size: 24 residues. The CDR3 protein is CASSPLTGTGGLGVAGLAKNIQYF. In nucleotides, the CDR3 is TGTGCCAGCAGCCCCTTGACCGGGACAGGGGGCCTAGGGGTAGCGGGACTAGCCAAAAACATTCAGTACTTC.

The CDR3 loop reads CAWTRTGPIKAFF. CDR3 sequence (DNA): TGTGCCTGGACCCGGACAGGGCCTATCAAAGCTTTCTTT. The rearrangement joins TRBV30 to TRBJ1-1; 8 positions agree with TRBD1. Trimming took 4 bases from V and 9 from J; bases not matched to a gene: 10. Looked up from germline, CDR1 is GTSNPN and CDR2 is SVGIG (reference sequence). This CDR3 has 13 amino acids.

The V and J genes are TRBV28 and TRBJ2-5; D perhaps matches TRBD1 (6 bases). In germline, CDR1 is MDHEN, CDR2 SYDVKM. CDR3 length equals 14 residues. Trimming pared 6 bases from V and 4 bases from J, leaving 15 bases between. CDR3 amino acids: CASRHYREPETQYF. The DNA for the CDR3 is TGTGCCAGCAGGCACTACAGGGAACCAGAGACCCAGTACTTC.

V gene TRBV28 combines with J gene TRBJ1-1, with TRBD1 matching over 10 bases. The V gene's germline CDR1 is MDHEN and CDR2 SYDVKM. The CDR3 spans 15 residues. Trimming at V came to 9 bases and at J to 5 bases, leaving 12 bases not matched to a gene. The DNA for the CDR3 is TGTGCCAGAGGAGGACAGGGGGAGAAGGATACTGAAGCTTTCTTT. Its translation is CARGGQGEKDTEAFF. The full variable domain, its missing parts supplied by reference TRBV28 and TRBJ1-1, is DVKVTQSSRYLVKRTGEKVFLECVQDMDHENMFWYRQDPGLGLRLIYFSYDVKMKEKGDIPEGYSVSREKKERFSLILESASTNQTSMYLCARGGQGEKDTEAFFGQGTRLTVV.

CDR3 bases: TGCAGCGTTGAAGGGACTAGCGGGGAATACAATGAGCAGTTCTTC. It specifies CSVEGTSGEYNEQFF. This chain uses TRBV29-1 with TRBJ2-1, with 12 bases that match TRBD2. This CDR3 spans 15 amino acids. Trimming at V came to 1 base and at J to 4 bases, leaving 2 bases not matched to a gene. The germline CDR1 and CDR2 sequences are SQVTM and ANQGSEA.

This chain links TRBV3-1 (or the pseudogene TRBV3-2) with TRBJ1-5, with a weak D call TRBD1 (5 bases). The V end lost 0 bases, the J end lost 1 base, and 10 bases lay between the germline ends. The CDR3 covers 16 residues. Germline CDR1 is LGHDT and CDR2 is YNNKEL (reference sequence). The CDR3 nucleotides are TGTGCCAGCAGCCAAGATTGGCAGGGCAGCAATCAGCCCCAGCATTTT. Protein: CASSQDWQGSNQPQHF.

The CDR3, as DNA: TGTGCCAGTGGCCGAGGGGGTTATGGCTACACCTTC. This gives the protein CASGRGGYGYTF. This rearrangement joins TRBV19 to TRBJ1-2; D may be TRBD1 (6 bases). This CDR3 contains 12 residues. Looked up from germline, CDR1 is LNHDA and CDR2 is SQIVND (reference sequence). V gave up 8 bases and J gave up 5 bases, with 12 bases separating them.

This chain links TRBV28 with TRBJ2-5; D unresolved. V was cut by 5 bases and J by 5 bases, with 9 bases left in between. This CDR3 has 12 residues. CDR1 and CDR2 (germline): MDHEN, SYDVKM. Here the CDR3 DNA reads TGTGCCAGCAGTCTGCGAGAGGAGACCCAGTACTTC. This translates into CASSLREETQYF.

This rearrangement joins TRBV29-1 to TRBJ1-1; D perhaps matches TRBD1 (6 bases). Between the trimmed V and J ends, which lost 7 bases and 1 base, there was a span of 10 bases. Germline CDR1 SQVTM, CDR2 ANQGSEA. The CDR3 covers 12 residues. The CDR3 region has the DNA TGCAGCGCAAGGACAGCGAACACTGAAGCTTTCTTT. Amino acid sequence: CSARTANTEAFF.

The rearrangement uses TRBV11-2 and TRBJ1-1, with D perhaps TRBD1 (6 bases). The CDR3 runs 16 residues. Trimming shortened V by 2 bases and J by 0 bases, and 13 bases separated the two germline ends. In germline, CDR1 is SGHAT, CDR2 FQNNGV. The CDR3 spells CASSLNQRGLNTEAFF. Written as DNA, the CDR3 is TGTGCCAGCAGCTTAAATCAGCGGGGGCTGAACACTGAAGCTTTCTTT. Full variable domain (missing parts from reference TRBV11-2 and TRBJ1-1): EAGVAQSPRYKIIEKRQSVAFWCNPISGHATLYWYQQILGQGPKLLIQFQNNGVVDDSQLPKDRFSAERLKGVDSTLKIQPAKLEDSAVYLCASSLNQRGLNTEAFFGQGTRLTVV.

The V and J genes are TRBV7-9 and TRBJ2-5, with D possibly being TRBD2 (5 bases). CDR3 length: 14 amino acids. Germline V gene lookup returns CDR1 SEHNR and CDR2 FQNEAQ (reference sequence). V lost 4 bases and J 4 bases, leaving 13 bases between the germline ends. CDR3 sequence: CASSSNTGVETQYF. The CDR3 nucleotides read TGTGCCAGCAGCTCAAACACCGGGGTAGAGACCCAGTACTTC.

CDR3 region: CASSSMRDSYGYTF. The DNA of the CDR3 is TGTGCCAGCAGCTCCATGAGGGACAGTTATGGCTACACCTTC. This rearrangement joins TRBV11-2 to TRBJ1-2; TRBD1 agrees at 7 bases. The junction had 7 bases not matched to a gene; V was cut back by 4 bases and J by 5 bases. There are 14 residues in the CDR3. The V gene's germline CDR1 is SGHAT and CDR2 FQNNGV.

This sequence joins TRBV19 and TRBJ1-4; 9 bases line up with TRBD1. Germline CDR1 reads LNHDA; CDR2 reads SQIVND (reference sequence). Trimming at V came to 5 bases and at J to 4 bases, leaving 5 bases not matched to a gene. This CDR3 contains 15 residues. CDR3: CASSVTGGLNEKLFF. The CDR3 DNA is TGTGCCAGTAGTGTGACAGGGGGACTTAATGAAAAACTGTTTTTT.

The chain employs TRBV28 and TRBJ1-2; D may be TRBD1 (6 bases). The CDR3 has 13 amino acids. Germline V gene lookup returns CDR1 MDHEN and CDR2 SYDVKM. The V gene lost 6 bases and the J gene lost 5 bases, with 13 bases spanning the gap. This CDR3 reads CASRDGTQYGYTF. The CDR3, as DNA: TGTGCCAGCAGAGACGGGACACAATATGGCTACACCTTC.

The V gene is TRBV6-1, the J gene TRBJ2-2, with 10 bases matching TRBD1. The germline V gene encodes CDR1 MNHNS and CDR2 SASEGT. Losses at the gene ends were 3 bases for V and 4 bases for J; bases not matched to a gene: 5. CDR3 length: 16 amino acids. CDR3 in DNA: TGTGCCAGCAGTGAGTGGACAGGGGGTTTCACCGGGGAGCTGTTTTTT. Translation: CASSEWTGGFTGELFF.

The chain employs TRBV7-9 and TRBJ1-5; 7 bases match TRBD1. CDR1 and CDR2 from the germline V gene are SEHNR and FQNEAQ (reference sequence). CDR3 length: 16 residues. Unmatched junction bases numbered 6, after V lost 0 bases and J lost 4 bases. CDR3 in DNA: TGTGCCAGCAGCTTAGCGCAACAGGGGCCGAATCAGCCCCAGCATTTT. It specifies CASSLAQQGPNQPQHF.

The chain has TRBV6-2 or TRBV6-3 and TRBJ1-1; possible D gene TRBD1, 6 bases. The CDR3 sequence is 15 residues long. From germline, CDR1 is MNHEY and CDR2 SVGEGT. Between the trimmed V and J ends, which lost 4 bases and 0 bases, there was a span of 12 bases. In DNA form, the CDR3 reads TGTGCCAGCAGTTCACGGGGACAAATGAACACTGAAGCTTTCTTT. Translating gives CASSSRGQMNTEAFF.